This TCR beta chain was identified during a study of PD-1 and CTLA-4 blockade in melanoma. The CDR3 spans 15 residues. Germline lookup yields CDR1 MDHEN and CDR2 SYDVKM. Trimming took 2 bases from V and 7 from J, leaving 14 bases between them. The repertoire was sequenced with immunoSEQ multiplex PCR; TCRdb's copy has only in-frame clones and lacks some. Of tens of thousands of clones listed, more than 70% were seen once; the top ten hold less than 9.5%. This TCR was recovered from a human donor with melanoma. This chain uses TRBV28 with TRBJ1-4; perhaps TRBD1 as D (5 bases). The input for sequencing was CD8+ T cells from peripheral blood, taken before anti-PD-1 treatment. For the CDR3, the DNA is TGTGCCAGCAGTTTAGGGGCAGGGACGAGTGAAAAACTGTTTTTT. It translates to CASSLGAGTSEKLFF. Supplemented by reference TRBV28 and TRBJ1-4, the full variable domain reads DVKVTQSSRYLVKRTGEKVFLECVQDMDHENMFWYRQDPGLGLRLIYFSYDVKMKEKGDIPEGYSVSREKKERFSLILESASTNQTSMYLCASSLGAGTSEKLFFGSGTQLSVL.